Described below is a single TCR beta chain sequence and its context. Its antigen is unknown. The CDR3 spans 16 residues. Germline CDR1 SGDLS, CDR2 YYNGEE. V lost 4 bases and J lost 5; bases outside the gene matches: 6. The data are from a study of shared clonotypes between healthy human individuals. Study-level results: Sampling covered nothing but blood. Tissue TCR repertoires likely differ from those found in blood.

In the authors' workflow: ImmunoSEQ output held junction-only sequences without quality scores, so filtering differed. TCRdb's copy holds only in-frame clones and misses some; the assay was immunoSEQ multiplex PCR. From that table come the V and J calls and clone size; the DNA was used to work out D and trimming. The table has over 2 million clones, around 95% seen once. Source material: naive CD4+ T cells sorted from blood. Subset of the sample: CD45RA+ positively selected. This TCR derives from a young man in good health. The rearrangement joins TRBV9 to TRBJ2-2; 12 bases fit TRBD2. CDR3 in DNA: TGTGCCAGCAGCTTACTAGCGGGAGGAGGTACCGGGGAGCTGTTTTTT. Translated: CASSLLAGGGTGELFF.